The 27 T cell receptor beta chains reported below all come from one sample, sequenced in a study of blood T cell dynamics during melanoma immunotherapy. Sequencing was performed with immunoSEQ multiplex PCR; in TCRdb, only in-frame clones are kept and a portion is missing. The sample holds more than 15,000 clones, nearly 90% seen once. This sample's time point: week 3, after first cycle of checkpoint inhibitor. Sequences were derived from blood, sampled from a patient treated with checkpoint blockade. The receptors derive from a human donor with melanoma.

Within the sample, this clone is medium-sized. The chain employs TRBV19 and TRBJ1-2, with unresolved D. Germline V gene lookup returns CDR1 LNHDA and CDR2 SQIVND (reference sequence). The V gene lost 2 bases and the J gene lost 8 bases, with 12 bases spanning the gap. The CDR3 is 13 amino acids. The CDR3 nucleotides read TGTGCCAGTAGTATATACCAGAAAGGGGGCTACACCTTC. The encoded protein is CASSIYQKGGYTF. Looking up the rest from reference TRBV19 and TRBJ1-2 gives the full variable domain: DGGITQSPKYLFRKEGQNVTLSCEQNLNHDAMYWYRQDPGQGLRLIYYSQIVNDFQKGDIAEGYSVSREKKESFPLTVTSAQKNPTAFYLCASSIYQKGGYTFGSGTRLTVV.

The chain carries TRBV7-9 and TRBJ2-2; D unclear. The length of the CDR3 is 13 residues. V was trimmed by 3 bases and J by 4 bases, leaving 6 bases between them. Per the germline V gene, CDR1 is SEHNR and CDR2 is FQNEAQ (reference sequence). The CDR3 DNA reads TGTGCCAGCAGCTTGAGTGCCACCGGGGAGCTGTTTTTT. Amino acids: CASSLSATGELFF.

The V call is TRBV15, the J call TRBJ2-7; D is uncertain. Trimming pared 0 bases from V and 1 base from J, leaving 10 bases between. Germline CDR1 reads LNHNV; CDR2 reads YYDKDF (reference sequence). The length of the CDR3 is 15 residues. As DNA, the CDR3 is TGTGCCACCAGCAGAGATTCTAGAGGATCCTACGAGCAGTACTTC. As protein: CATSRDSRGSYEQYF.

V and J are TRBV5-1 and TRBJ2-7, with 10 bases aligning to TRBD2. This CDR3 contains 16 residues. The junction had 8 bases not matched to a gene; V was cut back by 4 bases and J by 1 base. The germline V gene encodes CDR1 SGHRS and CDR2 YFSETQ. CDR3 protein: CASSLRTSGISYEQYF. DNA of the CDR3: TGCGCCAGCAGCCTTAGAACTAGCGGGATTTCCTACGAGCAGTACTTC.

The J gene is TRBJ1-1, the V gene TRBV7-2; tentative D call: TRBD1 (5 bases). The CDR3 is made up of 13 amino acids. The germline V gene encodes CDR1 SGHTA and CDR2 FQGNSA. Trimming cost V 8 bases and J 2 bases, with 12 bases left between them. The CDR3, as DNA: TGTGCCAGCCTCTTGGGGGTAAACACTGAAGCTTTCTTT. As protein: CASLLGVNTEAFF.

In its sample, this clone was seen once. The chain is built from TRBV4-1 and TRBJ2-1, with 8 bases that match TRBD2. The germline gives CDR1 MGHRA, CDR2 YSYEKL. This CDR3 region has 15 residues. J lost 7 bases, V lost 0 bases, and 5 bases had no gene match. This CDR3 is CASSQDRSGKNEQFF. CDR3 DNA: TGCGCCAGCAGCCAAGACCGTAGCGGGAAGAATGAGCAGTTCTTC.

This clone was seen a few times. The chain recombines TRBV7-2 with TRBJ2-1; 7 bases line up with TRBD2. Germline V gene data show CDR1 as SGHTA and CDR2 as FQGNSA. The CDR3 extends over 15 amino acids. Trimming removed 5 bases from V and 4 bases from J; junction bases left unmatched: 8. The CDR3 nucleotides read TGTGCCAGCAGCCCCTTTGCGGGAGTATACAATGAGCAGTTCTTC. Protein product: CASSPFAGVYNEQFF.

The J gene is TRBJ2-2, the V gene TRBV28, with D possibly TRBD2 on 5 matching bases. Per the germline V gene, CDR1 is MDHEN and CDR2 is SYDVKM. The CDR3 has 16 amino acids. Trimming stripped 5 bases from V and 2 bases from J, with 15 bases between. For the CDR3, the DNA is TGTGCCAGCAGTACAACCGGGATATTCAACACCGGGGAGCTGTTTTTT. Its translation: CASSTTGIFNTGELFF.

The chain recombines TRBV7-8 with TRBJ2-7; D gene unclear. With 1 base removed from V and 4 bases from J, the gap between germline ends came to 17 bases. CDR1 is SGHVS and CDR2 is FQNEAQ in the germline V gene. The CDR3 is 16 amino acids. The CDR3 bases are TGTGCCAGCAGCTTAGTCCCAGGCCGCGCAGTTTACGAGCAGTACTTC. Its translation is CASSLVPGRAVYEQYF.

V is TRBV27 and J is TRBJ2-5; no firm D call. V was trimmed by 2 bases and J by 0 bases, leaving 7 bases between them. The CDR3 has 14 amino acids. Germline values: CDR1 MNHEY, CDR2 SMNVEV (reference sequence). The CDR3: CASSLRIDQETQYF. CDR3 in DNA: TGTGCCAGCAGTTTACGGATAGACCAAGAGACCCAGTACTTC.

The rearrangement links TRBV11-2 to TRBJ2-1, with TRBD2 matching over 13 bases. This CDR3 contains 19 residues. The germline gives CDR1 SGHAT, CDR2 FQNNGV. Unmatched junction bases numbered 10, after V lost 2 bases and J lost 3 bases. DNA for the CDR3: TGTGCCAGCAGCTTATCGTGGCTGGGGACTAGCGGGGTCTACAATGAGCAGTTCTTC. The encoded protein is CASSLSWLGTSGVYNEQFF.

Concerning this clone itself: At one boundary the junction diverges from the germline segment, which might be a read error. The CDR3 here is CASSLTGGSNEQYF. As DNA, the CDR3 is TGTGCCAGTAGCTTAACAGGGGGCTCCAACGAGCAGTACTTC. The chain couples TRBV19 to TRBJ2-5; 9 positions agree with TRBD1. The last part of the DNA fits TRBJ2-7 better; the J call may be wrong. CDR1 LNHDA and CDR2 SQIVND come from the germline V gene (reference sequence). The CDR3 length is 14 residues.

This clone came up once. The rearrangement links TRBV30 to TRBJ1-5, with D unclear. This CDR3 spans 13 amino acids. Between the trimmed V and J ends, which lost 5 bases and 0 bases, there was a span of 8 bases. Germline assignment: CDR1 GTSNPN and CDR2 SVGIG (reference sequence). CDR3 loop: CAWGEHSNQPQHF. The DNA for the CDR3 is TGTGCCTGGGGCGAACATAGCAATCAGCCCCAGCATTTT.

This clone showed up just once. The chain joins TRBV7-8 to TRBJ2-2, with TRBD1 matching over 8 bases. Losses at the gene ends were 5 bases for V and 2 bases for J; bases not matched to a gene: 7. The V gene's germline CDR1 is SGHVS and CDR2 FQNEAQ. This CDR3 contains 16 residues. For the CDR3, the DNA is TGTGCCAGCAGCAAACACACAGGGGGTAACACCGGGGAGCTGTTTTTT. Translated: CASSKHTGGNTGELFF.

This chain links TRBV25-1 with TRBJ2-5; D possibly corresponds to TRBD1 (5 bases). V lost 1 base and J 2 bases, leaving 17 bases between the germline ends. Germline V gene sequence: CDR1 MGHDK, CDR2 SYGVNS. The length of the CDR3 is 17 residues. The chain's CDR3 is CASSEWGFGTGQETQYF. The DNA of the CDR3 is TGTGCCAGCAGTGAATGGGGCTTCGGAACTGGGCAAGAGACCCAGTACTTC. The whole variable domain, filled in from reference TRBV25-1 and TRBJ2-5, reads EADIYQTPRYLVIGTGKKITLECSQTMGHDKMYWYQQDPGMELHLIHYSYGVNSTEKGDLSSESTVSRIRTEHFPLTLESARPSHTSQYLCASSEWGFGTGQETQYFGPGTRLLVL.

The chain carries TRBV7-9 and TRBJ1-4, with D possibly TRBD1 on 6 matching bases. The CDR3 covers 14 residues. The ends were cut back, 2 bases at V and 5 bases at J, with 9 bases in the middle. Germline values: CDR1 SEHNR, CDR2 FQNEAQ (reference sequence). Here the CDR3 reads CASSLRQENEKLFF. The CDR3 coding sequence is TGTGCCAGCAGCTTAAGACAGGAGAATGAAAAACTGTTTTTT.

The chain recombines TRBV6-7 with TRBJ1-1; 7 nucleotides agree with TRBD1. TRBV6-7 is an ORF, and what it does is uncertain. The V gene end was trimmed by 0 bases and the J gene end by 4 bases; junction bases not matched to a gene: 11. This CDR3 is 17 amino acids long. CDR3 nucleotide sequence: TGTGCCAGCAGTTACTCGAGGGGTCGGCAGGGGGGCACTGAAGCTTTCTTT. The encoded protein is CASSYSRGRQGGTEAFF.

The CDR3 region has the DNA TGTGCCAGCAGTTTAGGTAGGATCAATCAGCCCCAGCATTTT. Translated: CASSLGRINQPQHF. This chain connects TRBV27 to TRBJ1-5; D is undetermined. V was clipped by 2 bases and J by 3 bases, with 8 bases between them. Germline V gene lookup returns CDR1 MNHEY and CDR2 SMNVEV (reference sequence). The CDR3 contains 14 residues.

The V call is TRBV5-6, the J call TRBJ2-2, with D possibly being TRBD1 (6 bases). The V and J ends lost 4 bases and 0 bases respectively, with 19 bases between them. This CDR3 spans 18 amino acids. Germline CDR1 and CDR2: SGHDT and YYEEEE. In nucleotides, the CDR3 is TGTGCCAGCAGCCCGCAGACAGGACAACCGGCGAACACCGGGGAGCTGTTTTTT. Amino acid sequence: CASSPQTGQPANTGELFF. Full variable domain (outside the CDR3, taken from reference TRBV5-6 and TRBJ2-2): DAGVTQSPTHLIKTRGQQVTLRCSPKSGHDTVSWYQQALGQGPQFIFQYYEEEERQRGNFPDRFSGHQFPNYSSELNVNALLLGDSALYLCASSPQTGQPANTGELFFGEGSRLTVL.

CDR3 sequence: CASSDGRASTDTQYF. As DNA, the CDR3 is TGTGCCAGCAGTGACGGGAGGGCTAGCACAGATACGCAGTATTTT. The chain employs TRBV6-4 and TRBJ2-3; TRBD2 matches 7 bases. Germline values: CDR1 MRHNA, CDR2 SNTAGT. Trimming cost V 2 bases and J 0 bases; bases outside gene matches: 2. The CDR3 consists of 15 residues.

Only a few counts were recorded for this clone. This rearrangement joins TRBV27 to TRBJ2-1, with D perhaps matching TRBD2 (6 bases). CDR1 is MNHEY and CDR2 is SMNVEV in the germline V gene (reference sequence). The CDR3 spans 13 residues. Trimming removed 6 bases from V and 5 bases from J, with 11 bases in between. CDR3: CASSPDYHNEQFF. The CDR3 DNA follows: TGTGCCAGCAGCCCGGACTACCACAATGAGCAGTTCTTC.

The genes are TRBV19 and TRBJ2-1; 12 nucleotides align to TRBD2. The CDR3 sequence is 17 residues long. J was trimmed by 4 bases and V by 5 bases; bases with no gene match: 9. The germline gives CDR1 LNHDA, CDR2 SQIVND (reference sequence). The CDR3 region is CASSHRLAGGPYNEQFF. The CDR3 nucleotides read TGTGCCAGTAGTCATCGGCTAGCGGGAGGGCCATACAATGAGCAGTTCTTC.

This clone has a handful of counts. The chain recombines TRBV7-8 with TRBJ1-1; D remains ambiguous. Trimming cost V 5 bases and J 0 bases, with 4 bases left between them. CDR3 length: 12 residues. The germline V gene has CDR1 SGHVS and CDR2 FQNEAQ. DNA for the CDR3: TGTGCCAGCAGCGCGTTGAACACTGAAGCTTTCTTT. It codes for CASSALNTEAFF.

The chain employs TRBV7-3 and TRBJ2-3, with 7 bases aligning to TRBD2. V dropped 5 bases and J dropped 0; count of bases not matched to a gene: 5. The CDR3 is 15 amino acids. Germline CDR1 SGHTA, CDR2 FQGTGA. The CDR3 loop is CASSPGGSSTDTQYF. CDR3 nucleotide sequence: TGTGCCAGCAGCCCGGGAGGTTCTAGCACAGATACGCAGTATTTT.

This clone came up a few times. This chain uses TRBV11-2 with TRBJ2-5; the D is unclear. Trimming left V 5 bases short and J 1 base short, with 11 bases between. Germline V lookup: CDR1 SGHAT, CDR2 FQNNGV. The CDR3 contains 14 residues. DNA of the CDR3: TGTGCCAGCAGCCCCTCGGTAATCCAAGAGACCCAGTACTTC. Protein sequence: CASSPSVIQETQYF.

The chain uses TRBV27 and TRBJ2-2; D gene ambiguous. The V end lost 3 bases, the J end lost 6 bases, and 5 bases lay between the germline ends. The length of the CDR3 is 12 residues. Germline V gene data show CDR1 as MNHEY and CDR2 as SMNVEV (reference sequence). CDR3 sequence: CASSLMAGELFF. CDR3 DNA sequence: TGTGCCAGCAGTTTGATGGCCGGGGAGCTGTTTTTT.

The rearrangement links TRBV5-1 to TRBJ2-5; 10 positions match TRBD1. Trimming took 0 bases from V and 4 from J; bases not matched to a gene: 3. This CDR3 contains 15 residues. The germline V gene has CDR1 SGHRS and CDR2 YFSETQ. CDR3 protein: CASSLGTGGPETQYF. DNA of the CDR3: TGCGCCAGCAGCTTGGGGACAGGGGGTCCAGAGACCCAGTACTTC.